This T cell receptor (beta chain) is drawn from a study of blood T cells in healthy people across ages. The length of the CDR3 is 15 residues. Germline values: CDR1 DFQATT, CDR2 SNEGSKA (reference sequence). Trimming removed 6 bases from V and 2 bases from J; junction bases left unmatched: 10. The authors ran a second PCR of about 6 to 11 cycles using a sample-barcoded 5' primer and a J-beta primer mix. TCRdb reprocessed the 5' RACE reads with MiXCR, giving one entry per CDR3 protein. The table records some 690,000 distinct CDR3 sequences, about 20% of them present only once. Sequencing was performed on blood. The chain has TRBV20-1 and TRBJ2-1; 7 nucleotides align to TRBD1. This TCR came from a man in his 70s in good health. The CDR3 reads CSAERGQGAYNEQFF. CDR3 sequence (DNA): TGCAGTGCCGAAAGGGGGCAGGGGGCCTACAATGAGCAGTTCTTC.